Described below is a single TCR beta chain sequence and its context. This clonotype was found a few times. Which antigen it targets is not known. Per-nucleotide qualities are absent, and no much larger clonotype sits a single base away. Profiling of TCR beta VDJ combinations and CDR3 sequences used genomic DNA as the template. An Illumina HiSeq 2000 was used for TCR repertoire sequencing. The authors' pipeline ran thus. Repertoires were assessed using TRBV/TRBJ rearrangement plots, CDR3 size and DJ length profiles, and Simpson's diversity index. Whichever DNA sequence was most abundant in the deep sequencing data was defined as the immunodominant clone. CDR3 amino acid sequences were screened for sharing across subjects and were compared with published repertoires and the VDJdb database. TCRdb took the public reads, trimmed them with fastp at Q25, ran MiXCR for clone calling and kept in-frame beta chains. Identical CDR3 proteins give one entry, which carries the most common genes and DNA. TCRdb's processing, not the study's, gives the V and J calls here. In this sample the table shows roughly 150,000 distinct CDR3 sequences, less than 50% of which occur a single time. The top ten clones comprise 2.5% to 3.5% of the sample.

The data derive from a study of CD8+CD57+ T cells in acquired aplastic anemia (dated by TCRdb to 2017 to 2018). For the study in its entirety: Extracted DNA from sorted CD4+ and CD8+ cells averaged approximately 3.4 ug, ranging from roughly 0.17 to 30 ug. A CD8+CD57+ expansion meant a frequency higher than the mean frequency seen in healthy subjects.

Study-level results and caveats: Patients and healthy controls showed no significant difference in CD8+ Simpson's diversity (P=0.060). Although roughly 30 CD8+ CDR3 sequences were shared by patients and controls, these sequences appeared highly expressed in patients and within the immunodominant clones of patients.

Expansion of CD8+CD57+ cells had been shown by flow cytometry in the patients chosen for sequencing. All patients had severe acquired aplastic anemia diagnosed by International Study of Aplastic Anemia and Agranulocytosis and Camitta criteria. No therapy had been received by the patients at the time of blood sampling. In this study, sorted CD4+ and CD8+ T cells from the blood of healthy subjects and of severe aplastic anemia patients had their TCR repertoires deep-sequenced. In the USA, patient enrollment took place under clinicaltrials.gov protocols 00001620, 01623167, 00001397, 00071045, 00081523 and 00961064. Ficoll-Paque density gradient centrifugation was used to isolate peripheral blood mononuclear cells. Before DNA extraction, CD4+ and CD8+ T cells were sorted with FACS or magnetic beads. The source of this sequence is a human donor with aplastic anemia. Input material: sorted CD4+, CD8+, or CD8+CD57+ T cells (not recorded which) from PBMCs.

The CDR3 region: CASSLGQHCSPLHF. The nucleotide sequence reads as follows: TGTGCCAGCAGCTTGGGGCAACATTGCTCACCCCTCCACTTT. The V gene is TRBV5-5 and the J gene is TRBJ1-6; the D gene lacks a confident call. Including the terminal cysteine and phenylalanine, the CDR3 comprises 14 residues. Only the CDR3 portion is preserved as DNA: 42 bases, with reading frame beginning at the first base. Between the V and J ends, shortened by 0 bases and 10 bases respectively, the junction contains 11 bases. CDR1 is given as SGHKS and CDR2 as YYEKEE, both from the germline V gene (reference sequence).